These T cell receptor beta chains were read from a single sample in a study of long-term antiretroviral therapy in people with HIV. The data were produced by immunoSEQ multiplex PCR, yet TCRdb's version contains in-frame clones alone and is incomplete. The table records roughly 9,100 clones, roughly 70% of them present only once. The sample here was unsorted PBMCs, taken 1.8 years before starting antiretroviral therapy. Receptors were obtained from a man in his forties or fifties with HIV. Each CDR3 is given with its conserved first and last residue. A D gene is named only where the DNA matches it firmly. A clone size is listed for some rows: how often the clone was seen (once, few, many), or a class if it is expanded.

.	14	TRBJ2-7	TRBV6-6	.	TGTGCCAGCAGTTACAACCGGGAGCCCTACGAGCAGTACTTC	CASSYNREPYEQYF
few	15	TRBJ1-6	TRBV6-6	.	TGTGCCAGCAGTTACGCAGGGCCCTATAATTCACCCCTCCACTTT	CASSYAGPYNSPLHF
.	15	TRBJ2-1	TRBV18	TRBD2	TGTGCCAGCTCACTCGGACTAGCGGGCTACAATGAGCAGTTCTTC	CASSLGLAGYNEQFF
few	13	TRBJ2-7	TRBV7-9	.	TGTGCCAGCAGCTTAACCACCGGGGGCGAGCAGTACTTC	CASSLTTGGEQYF
.	13	TRBJ2-7	TRBV18	TRBD1	TGTGCCAGCTCACGGGACAGGGGTTACGAGCAGTACTTC	CASSRDRGYEQYF
.	14	TRBJ1-1	TRBV29-1	TRBD1	TGCAGCGTTCGGACAGGGCTCATGAACACTGAAGCTTTCTTT	CSVRTGLMNTEAFF
few	13	TRBJ1-2	TRBV19	.	TGTGCCAGTAGTATCGTCGGCAGTTATGGCTACACCTTC	CASSIVGSYGYTF
few	13	TRBJ1-2	TRBV11-1	.	TGTGCCAGCAGCCCTGGGATGAGCTATGGCTACACCTTC	CASSPGMSYGYTF
once	16	TRBJ1-5	TRBV5-1	TRBD1	TGCGCCAGCAGCTTGGATGGGACAGGGGATTATCAGCCCCAGCATTTT	CASSLDGTGDYQPQHF
.	13	TRBJ1-5	TRBV19	.	TGTGCCAGCAACCCAGGAGAGGGGCGGCCCCAGCATTTT	CASNPGEGRPQHF
.	14	TRBJ2-1	TRBV25-1	.	TGTGCCAGTTCGCGGGCCGGCGTTACCAATGAGCAGTTCTTC	CASSRAGVTNEQFF
.	17	TRBJ1-1	TRBV18	TRBD1	TGTGCCAGCTCCCGACAAGGGGGATACGGGACAGGGACTGAAGCTTTCTTT	CASSRQGGYGTGTEAFF
few	14	TRBJ2-2	TRBV5-1	.	TGCGCCAGCAGAGGAGTACCGAACACCGGGGAGCTGTTTTTT	CASRGVPNTGELFF
.	16	TRBJ2-5	TRBV4-1	.	TGCGCCAGCAGCCAAGGGCTTGGAGGGGTCCAAGAGACCCAGTACTTC	CASSQGLGGVQETQYF
.	14	TRBJ2-7	TRBV30	.	TGTGCCTGGATGAGTCGCAGGGGAAGCTACGAGCAGTACTTC	CAWMSRRGSYEQYF
.	17	TRBJ2-7	TRBV19	TRBD2	TGTGCCAGTAGTAAGGCGGGACTAGCGGGGGACTCCTACGAGCAGTACTTC	CASSKAGLAGDSYEQYF
.	14	TRBJ2-7	TRBV4-2	TRBD1	TGTGCCAGCAGCCAAGGGACAGGGTTCTACGAGCAGTACTTC	CASSQGTGFYEQYF
.	13	TRBJ1-5	TRBV6-1	.	TGTGCCACCACATACAGTTTTAATCAGCCCCAGCATTTT	CATTYSFNQPQHF
once	15	TRBJ2-7	TRBV5-1	.	TGCGCCAGCAGCTTAGGGCCGGGTCTTGGGATCGAGCAGTACTTC	CASSLGPGLGIEQYF
.	14	TRBJ2-1	TRBV4-1	TRBD2	TGCGCCAGCAGCCGGAGCGGGGGGAGGGATGAGCAGTTCTTC	CASSRSGGRDEQFF
few	13	TRBJ1-5	TRBV18	.	TGTGCCAGCTCAGAACAGGGCGATCAGCCCCAGCATTTT	CASSEQGDQPQHF
.	14	TRBJ2-2	TRBV2	.	TGTGCCAGCATCCAGGACAGGAACACCGGGGAGCTGTTTTTT	CASIQDRNTGELFF
.	15	TRBJ1-5	TRBV27	.	TGTGCCAGCAGTTTAGAGGGCAGGGAAGATCAGCCCCAGCATTTT	CASSLEGREDQPQHF
.	15	TRBJ1-1	TRBV6-1	.	TGTGCCAGCAGCCCTGCCGGGGGTCCGAACACTGAAGCTTTCTTT	CASSPAGGPNTEAFF
.	16	TRBJ1-2	TRBV19	TRBD1	TGTGCCAGTACCGCTCTAGGGGGCCCTACCAACTATGGCTACACCTTC	CASTALGGPTNYGYTF
.	13	TRBJ2-6	TRBV5-4	.	TGTGCCAGCAGCTTCTTCGGGGCCAACGTCCTGACTTTC	CASSFFGANVLTF